This T cell receptor beta chain appears in the sequencing data of a study of cytomegalovirus exposure and HLA in healthy donors. Study at large: A prior study identified 117 million unique TCR beta sequences from 200 million or so T cells.

PCR used 60 Vbeta primers and 13 Jbeta primers. The method was immunoSEQ multiplex PCR; TCRdb's version includes in-frame clones alone and lacks a portion of them. Of some 120,000 clones in the sample, roughly 83% were seen once. General observations from the study: Reportedly, TCR beta sequences accurately predicted HLA-A and HLA-B alleles in most subjects. A reported reduction in N-insertions relative to the 666-donor mean was seen in an Asian-associated ancestry cluster in a later analysis. The study assumed roughly uniform donor sequencing depth for presence/absence analyses.

Trimming took 3 bases from V and 0 from J, leaving 9 bases between them. CDR3 size: 16 residues. Per germline, CDR1 SGHNT and CDR2 YENEEA. This clone was recorded once. Its specificity is not known. The TCR sequence derives from a man younger than 30 in good health and CMV-seropositive. The chain links TRBV11-3 to TRBJ1-6, with D unresolved. The specimen was PBMCs. CDR3 DNA: TGTGCCAGCAGCTTTGTACAGAGCTCCTATAATTCACCCCTCCACTTT. Its translation: CASSFVQSSYNSPLHF.